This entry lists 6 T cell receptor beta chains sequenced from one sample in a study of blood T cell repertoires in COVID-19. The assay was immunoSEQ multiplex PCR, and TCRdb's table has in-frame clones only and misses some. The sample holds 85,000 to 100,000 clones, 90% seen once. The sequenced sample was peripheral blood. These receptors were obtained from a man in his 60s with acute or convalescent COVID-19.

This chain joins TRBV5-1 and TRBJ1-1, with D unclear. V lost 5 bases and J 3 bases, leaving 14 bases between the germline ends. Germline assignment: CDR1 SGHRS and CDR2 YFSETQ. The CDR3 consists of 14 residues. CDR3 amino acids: CASSFRGYDTEAFF. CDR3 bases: TGCGCCAGCAGTTTCCGAGGGTACGACACTGAAGCTTTCTTT.

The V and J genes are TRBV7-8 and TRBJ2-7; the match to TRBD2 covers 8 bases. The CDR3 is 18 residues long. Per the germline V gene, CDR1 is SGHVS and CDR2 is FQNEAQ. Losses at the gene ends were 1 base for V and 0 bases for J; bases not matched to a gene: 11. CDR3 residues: CASSLGGTSLTSSYEQYV. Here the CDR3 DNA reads TGTGCCAGCAGCTTAGGGGGGACTAGTCTTACAAGCTCCTACGAGCAGTACGTC.

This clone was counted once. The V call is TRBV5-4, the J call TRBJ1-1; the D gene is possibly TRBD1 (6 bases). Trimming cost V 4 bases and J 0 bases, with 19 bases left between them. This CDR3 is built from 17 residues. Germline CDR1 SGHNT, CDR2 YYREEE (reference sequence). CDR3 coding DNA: TGTGCCAGCAGCGAGGGACACAGCCTGAAAGTGAACACTGAAGCTTTCTTT. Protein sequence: CASSEGHSLKVNTEAFF.

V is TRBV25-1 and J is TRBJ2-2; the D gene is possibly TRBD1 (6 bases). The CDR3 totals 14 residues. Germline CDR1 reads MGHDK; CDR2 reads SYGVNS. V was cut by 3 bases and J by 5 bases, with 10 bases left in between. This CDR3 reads CASSDRGGTGELFF. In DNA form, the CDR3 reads TGTGCCAGCAGTGACAGGGGTGGAACCGGGGAGCTGTTTTTT.

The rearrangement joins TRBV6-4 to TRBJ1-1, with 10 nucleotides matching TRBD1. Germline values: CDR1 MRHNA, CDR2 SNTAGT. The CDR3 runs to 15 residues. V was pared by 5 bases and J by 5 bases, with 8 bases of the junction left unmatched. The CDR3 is CASSRQGAVPTEAFF. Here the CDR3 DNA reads TGTGCCAGCAGTAGACAGGGGGCTGTCCCAACTGAAGCTTTCTTT.

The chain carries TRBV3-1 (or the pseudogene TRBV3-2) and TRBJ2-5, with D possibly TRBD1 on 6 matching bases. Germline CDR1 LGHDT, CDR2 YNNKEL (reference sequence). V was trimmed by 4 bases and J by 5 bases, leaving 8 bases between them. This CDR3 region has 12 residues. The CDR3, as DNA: TGTGCCAGCAGCCCCCAGGGGGAGACCCAGTACTTC. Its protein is CASSPQGETQYF.